This record concerns one TCR beta chain sequence. Partitioning of CD4+ cells yielded a CD45RA+ naive subset and a CD45RA-negative memory subset. The data originate from a study of shared clonotypes between healthy human individuals. Only in-frame clones appear in the TCRdb table, and some are missing; sequencing was by immunoSEQ multiplex PCR. The data show about 2.3 million clones, under 95% seen once. The CDR3 runs to 16 residues. Looked up from germline, CDR1 is SGHRS and CDR2 is YFSETQ. Between the trimmed V and J ends, which lost 2 bases and 0 bases, there was a span of 14 bases. This TCR was sampled from a man between 18 and 29 years old in good health. Some clones in this sample may be carry-over from other donors' samples. The sample consisted of naive CD4+ T cells from PBMCs. Subset described: CD45RA+ positively selected. This chain links TRBV5-1 with TRBJ1-1; D perhaps matches TRBD1 (6 bases). CDR3: CASSLNSGTLNTEAFF. The CDR3 DNA follows: TGCGCCAGCAGCTTAAATTCCGGGACACTGAACACTGAAGCTTTCTTT. The full variable domain, in which reference TRBV5-1 and TRBJ1-1 provide the parts outside the CDR3, is KAGVTQTPRYLIKTRGQQVTLSCSPISGHRSVSWYQQTPGQGLQFLFEYFSETQRNKGNFPGRFSGRQFSNSRSEMNVSTLELGDSALYLCASSLNSGTLNTEAFFGQGTRLTVV.